Shown below are 30 T cell receptor beta chains from a single sample sequenced in a study of T cell responses to AZD1222 COVID-19 vaccine. Assay used: immunoSEQ multiplex PCR; TCRdb lists only in-frame clones, some missing. In the table there are around 120,000 clones, 93% of which are singletons. The sequences come from peripheral blood, collected 28 days after the second AZD1222 dose. These receptors were taken from an adult who received the AZD1222 COVID-19 vaccine.

This chain connects TRBV5-4 to TRBJ2-3; no reliable D call. Trimming stripped 3 bases from V and 3 bases from J, with 5 bases between. CDR1 SGHNT and CDR2 YYREEE come from the germline V gene (reference sequence). There are 12 residues in the CDR3. CDR3 protein: CASSSTTDTQYF. CDR3 sequence (DNA): TGTGCCAGCAGCTCGACTACAGATACGCAGTATTTT.

The genes are TRBV4-1 and TRBJ2-7; a possible D gene is TRBD2 (6 bases). The CDR3 spans 16 residues. Germline-derived CDR1 and CDR2 are MGHRA and YSYEKL. V was trimmed by 0 bases and J by 9 bases, leaving 21 bases between them. The CDR3 DNA is TGCGCCAGCAGCCAAGACATGGCACTAGCATGGGAGTGGCAGTACTTC. It encodes CASSQDMALAWEWQYF.

The chain joins TRBV5-1 to TRBJ1-1, with no clear D. The CDR3 is made up of 16 amino acids. The germline V gene encodes CDR1 SGHRS and CDR2 YFSETQ. Trimming removed 0 bases at V and 0 bases at J, with 12 bases between. CDR3 residues: CASSLATGNMNTEAFF. CDR3 bases: TGCGCCAGCAGCTTGGCGACGGGGAATATGAACACTGAAGCTTTCTTT.

The V gene is TRBV6-6, the J gene TRBJ1-3; D unclear. V was cut by 0 bases and J by 3 bases, with 9 bases left in between. This CDR3 is 15 amino acids long. Germline values: CDR1 MNHNY, CDR2 SVGAGI (reference sequence). The CDR3 reads CASSYSTRGGNTIYF. In nucleotides, the CDR3 is TGTGCCAGCAGTTACTCGACGCGGGGTGGAAACACCATATATTTT.

This clone occurred once. This rearrangement joins TRBV5-6 to TRBJ2-5; D is uncertain. V was cut by 2 bases and J by 5 bases, with 10 bases left in between. The CDR3 has 13 residues. Germline assignment: CDR1 SGHDT and CDR2 YYEEEE. CDR3 in amino acids: CASSFSGRETQYF. In DNA, the CDR3 is TGTGCCAGCAGCTTTTCCGGGCGGGAGACCCAGTACTTC.

The count of this clone is one. This chain uses TRBV7-2 with TRBJ1-1, with D tentatively TRBD1 (5 bases). In germline, CDR1 is SGHTA, CDR2 FQGNSA. Trimming removed 5 bases at V and 0 bases at J, with 19 bases between. The CDR3 contains 17 residues. The CDR3 DNA sequence: TGTGCCAGCAGCCCGTTCCGACAGTTTGCCATGAACACTGAAGCTTTCTTT. This translates into CASSPFRQFAMNTEAFF. The variable domain in full, with the rest retrieved from reference TRBV7-2 and TRBJ1-1, is GAGVSQSPSNKVTEKGKDVELRCDPISGHTALYWYRQSLGQGLEFLIYFQGNSAPDKSGLPSDRFSAERTGGSVSTLTIQRTQQEDSAVYLCASSPFRQFAMNTEAFFGQGTRLTVV.

V gene TRBV7-9 combines with J gene TRBJ1-3, with 8 bases fitting TRBD1. Per the germline V gene, CDR1 is SEHNR and CDR2 is FQNEAQ (reference sequence). The CDR3 spans 16 residues. Germline trimming cut 5 bases from V and 0 bases from J; bases unmatched to any gene: 6. CDR3: CASSVTGDYSGNTIYF. The CDR3 DNA follows: TGTGCCAGCAGCGTGACAGGGGATTACTCTGGAAACACCATATATTTT.

The chain carries TRBV10-3 and TRBJ2-2; 11 positions agree with TRBD1. Looked up from germline, CDR1 is ENHRY and CDR2 is SYGVKD. The trim removed 8 bases at V and 5 bases at J, leaving 16 bases unmatched. The CDR3 runs 18 residues. The CDR3 nucleotides read TGTGCCATCGGTAGTCCGGGACAGGGGGAAGCCTTTACCGGGGAGCTGTTTTTT. Protein sequence: CAIGSPGQGEAFTGELFF.

This clone occurred once. The chain combines TRBV6-1 with TRBJ1-2; 7 bases match TRBD1. The CDR3 loop spans 15 amino acids. V dropped 2 bases and J dropped 4; count of bases not matched to a gene: 7. The germline V gene encodes CDR1 MNHNS and CDR2 SASEGT. CDR3 in amino acids: CASSEFNRGGYGYTF. CDR3 nucleotides: TGTGCCAGCAGTGAATTTAACAGGGGAGGCTATGGCTACACCTTC.

The chain couples TRBV7-2 to TRBJ1-6, with 12 bases identical to TRBD1. The germline V gene encodes CDR1 SGHTA and CDR2 FQGNSA. CDR3 length equals 15 residues. The trim removed 5 bases at V and 7 bases at J, leaving 3 bases unmatched. The CDR3 loop is CASSHGTGGNSPLHF. CDR3 nucleotide sequence: TGTGCCAGCAGCCACGGGACAGGGGGCAATTCACCCCTCCACTTT.

CDR3 in DNA: TGTGCCAGCAGCCTGGGACTAGCGGGAGTTGGCACAGATACGCAGTATTTT. This gives the protein CASSLGLAGVGTDTQYF. This sequence joins TRBV7-8 and TRBJ2-3, with 14 nucleotides matching TRBD2. V dropped 5 bases and J dropped 1; count of bases not matched to a gene: 5. There are 17 residues in the CDR3. Germline V gene lookup returns CDR1 SGHVS and CDR2 FQNEAQ. The variable domain in full, with the rest retrieved from reference TRBV7-8 and TRBJ2-3, is GAGVSQSPRYKVAKRGQDVALRCDPISGHVSLFWYQQALGQGPEFLTYFQNEAQLDKSGLPSDRFFAERPEGSVSTLKIQRTQQEDSAVYLCASSLGLAGVGTDTQYFGPGTRLTVL.

A few counts support this clone. This chain uses TRBV11-3 with TRBJ2-1; D unresolved. V lost 0 bases, J lost 7 bases, and 7 bases lay in between. The germline V gene has CDR1 SGHNT and CDR2 YENEEA. The CDR3 runs 13 residues. The CDR3 protein is CASSLDLTNEQFF. The CDR3 DNA reads TGTGCCAGCAGCTTAGATCTGACGAATGAGCAGTTCTTC.

The V gene is TRBV7-6, the J gene TRBJ2-3; 11 bases are a match to TRBD2. The trim removed 0 bases at V and 5 bases at J, leaving 1 base unmatched. The germline V gene has CDR1 SGHVS and CDR2 FNYEAQ. This CDR3 spans 15 amino acids. The CDR3 DNA reads TGTGCCAGCAGCTTAGCGGGGACTAGCGGAGATACGCAGTATTTT. Its translation is CASSLAGTSGDTQYF. The whole variable domain, filled in from reference TRBV7-6 and TRBJ2-3, reads GAGVSQSPRYKVTKRGQDVALRCDPISGHVSLYWYRQALGQGPEFLTYFNYEAQQDKSGLPNDRFSAERPEGSISTLTIQRTEQRDSAMYRCASSLAGTSGDTQYFGPGTRLTVL.

The chain combines TRBV7-9 with TRBJ2-3; D is unclear. Germline V gene lookup returns CDR1 SEHNR and CDR2 FQNEAQ (reference sequence). The V gene lost 1 base and the J gene lost 4 bases, with 6 bases spanning the gap. The CDR3 is made up of 13 amino acids. This CDR3 is CASSLVTADTQYF. CDR3 nucleotides: TGTGCCAGCAGCTTAGTCACCGCAGATACGCAGTATTTT.

The rearrangement joins TRBV2 to TRBJ2-7; D is possibly TRBD2 (7 bases). The length of the CDR3 is 14 residues. From germline, CDR1 is SNHLY and CDR2 FYNNEI. The V and J ends lost 4 bases and 6 bases respectively, with 16 bases between them. The CDR3 nucleotides are TGTGCCAGCAGTGTGCAGGGAGGGGGGAGCGAGCAGTACTTC. This sequence encodes CASSVQGGGSEQYF.

The chain carries TRBV18 and TRBJ1-6; 8 bases fit TRBD1. The J segment lost 5 bases and the V segment lost 4 bases, leaving 7 bases of the junction unmatched. Per the germline V gene, CDR1 is KGHSH and CDR2 is LQKENI. The CDR3 sequence is 16 residues long. The CDR3 here is CASSQSGQENNSPLHF. The CDR3 bases are TGTGCCAGCTCACAGTCGGGACAGGAGAATAATTCACCCCTCCACTTT.

The rearrangement joins TRBV27 to TRBJ1-2, with 8 positions matching TRBD1. The germline gives CDR1 MNHEY, CDR2 SMNVEV (reference sequence). There are 13 residues in the CDR3. V shed 6 bases and J 5 bases; nucleotides not matched to a gene: 5. CDR3: CASRTRTGYGYTF. CDR3 nucleotide sequence: TGTGCCAGCAGAACCCGGACAGGGTATGGCTACACCTTC.

The CDR3 DNA reads as TGCGCCAGCAGCTTGGCCTTACAGGCCGTGACCTACGAGCAGTACTTC. This sequence encodes CASSLALQAVTYEQYF. V usage is TRBV5-1 and J usage is TRBJ2-7, with D perhaps matching TRBD1 (5 bases). Germline lookup yields CDR1 SGHRS and CDR2 YFSETQ. Trimming stripped 0 bases from V and 2 bases from J, with 15 bases between. This CDR3 is 16 amino acids long.

V gene TRBV7-9 combines with J gene TRBJ1-2; the D gene is possibly TRBD1 (6 bases). The V gene's germline CDR1 is SEHNR and CDR2 FQNEAQ (reference sequence). The V end lost 5 bases, the J end lost 9 bases, and 16 bases lay between the germline ends. The CDR3 spans 13 residues. The CDR3 protein is CASSQDRRDSYTF. Written as DNA, the CDR3 is TGTGCCAGCAGCCAAGACAGGAGGGACAGCTACACCTTC.

The rearrangement links TRBV2 to TRBJ1-1; TRBD1 agrees at 10 bases. Germline loops: CDR1 SNHLY, CDR2 FYNNEI. The CDR3 covers 17 residues. V lost 6 bases, J lost 6 bases, and 16 bases stayed unmatched. Here the CDR3 reads CASSLRDRGSLPPEAFF. The CDR3 DNA follows: TGTGCCAGCAGCCTTCGGGACAGGGGAAGTTTGCCCCCTGAAGCTTTCTTT.

The chain joins TRBV19 to TRBJ2-2; possible D gene TRBD1, 5 bases. CDR1 and CDR2 (germline): LNHDA, SQIVND (reference sequence). V was pared by 3 bases and J by 0 bases, with 8 bases between. There are 15 residues in the CDR3. The CDR3 is CASSMIQANTGELFF. The CDR3 DNA is TGTGCCAGTAGTATGATACAGGCGAACACCGGGGAGCTGTTTTTT.

The genes are TRBV20-1 and TRBJ2-4; TRBD2 agrees at 9 bases. After removal of 3 bases from V and 8 bases from J, the junction contained 11 bases not matched to a gene. This CDR3 has 15 residues. Germline CDR1 reads DFQATT; CDR2 reads SNEGSKA (reference sequence). The CDR3 DNA reads as TGCAGTGCTAGTACCGCGGGGGGGCAGCAGGACATTCAGTACTTC. The encoded protein is CSASTAGGQQDIQYF.

Comment on this clone: One junction end disagrees with the germline gene, perhaps due to a read error. The J gene is TRBJ2-6, the V gene TRBV19, with TRBD2 matching over 10 bases. The CDR3 length is 15 residues. Per the germline V gene, CDR1 is LNHDA and CDR2 is SQIVND (reference sequence). DNA for the CDR3: TGTGCCACCCAGCGGGGGGGTTCTGGGGCCAACGTCCTAACTTTC. Amino acids: CATQRGGSGANVLTF.

This sequence joins TRBV7-8 and TRBJ2-1; TRBD2 agrees at 11 bases. V gave up 5 bases and J gave up 5 bases; unmatched junction bases: 2. This CDR3 has 14 amino acids. The germline gives CDR1 SGHVS, CDR2 FQNEAQ. The CDR3, as DNA: TGTGCCAGCAGCAAGGGACTAGCGGACAATGAGCAGTTCTTC. It translates to CASSKGLADNEQFF.

V usage is TRBV27 and J usage is TRBJ2-3; 10 bases align to TRBD2. This CDR3 contains 20 residues. Germline V lookup: CDR1 MNHEY, CDR2 SMNVEV (reference sequence). The V and J ends lost 6 bases and 2 bases, in that order; junction bases with no gene match: 20. CDR3 in amino acids: CASRAPQRGGLWGPTDTQYF. In nucleotides, the CDR3 is TGTGCCAGCAGGGCCCCTCAGCGGGGGGGCCTTTGGGGCCCCACAGATACGCAGTATTTT.

Remarks on this clone: Other DNA sequences from this sample encode an identical CDR3 as well. The chain is built from TRBV5-1 and TRBJ1-1; TRBD1 matches 8 bases. J gave up 5 bases and V 4 bases, and 7 bases lay outside the gene matches. CDR1 and CDR2 (germline): SGHRS, YFSETQ. The CDR3 extends over 14 amino acids. Here the CDR3 DNA reads TGCGCCAGCAGCCCGGGGACAGGTGGGACTGAAGCTTTCTTT. It codes for CASSPGTGGTEAFF.

The V call is TRBV7-9, the J call TRBJ2-7; D tentatively fits TRBD1 or TRBD2 (6 bases each). Germline CDR1 SEHNR, CDR2 FQNEAQ (reference sequence). The CDR3 extends over 13 amino acids. The V end was cut by 2 bases, the J end by 7 bases, with 12 bases between. CDR3 region: CASSLSGAWEQYF. The DNA of the CDR3 is TGTGCCAGCAGCTTATCGGGGGCGTGGGAGCAGTACTTC.

The rearrangement uses TRBV19 and TRBJ1-1; TRBD1 matches 8 bases. CDR1 is LNHDA, CDR2 SQIVND, per germline (reference sequence). V lost 9 bases and J lost 3; bases outside the gene matches: 6. This CDR3 is 13 amino acids long. The CDR3 region is CASGQGKDTEAFF. The DNA of the CDR3 is TGTGCCAGCGGACAGGGTAAAGACACTGAAGCTTTCTTT.

The chain links TRBV2 to TRBJ2-7; possibly TRBD1 or TRBD2 for D (6 bases each). Germline assignment: CDR1 SNHLY and CDR2 FYNNEI. Deletions cut 4 bases from V and 4 bases from J, with 14 bases between. This CDR3 is 14 amino acids long. For the CDR3, the DNA is TGTGCCAGCAGTGGGCCGGGGGCGAGGTACGAGCAGTACTTC. Its protein is CASSGPGARYEQYF.

The genes are TRBV6-6 and TRBJ2-5, with TRBD1 matching 10 bases. After removal of 4 bases from V and 5 bases from J, the junction contained 4 bases not matched to a gene. The CDR3 length is 14 residues. Germline CDR1 MNHNY, CDR2 SVGAGI (reference sequence). In DNA, the CDR3 is TGTGCCAGCAGTTCGACAGGGGGCGACGAGACCCAGTACTTC. It yields the protein CASSSTGGDETQYF.